This TCR beta chain is from a study of tumor-infiltrating lymphocytes in primary liver carcinoma. Study-wide context: Staged T1-T3 N0M0, the tumors had sizes that ranged from about 4.2 to 10 cm across. Regarding the study as a whole: Tumor-adjacent and tumor-blood pairs showed less overlap than tumor region pairs. A significantly higher top-250-clone fraction was found in tumors than in blood (p = 0.039). Samples were bulk unsorted, so CD4+ and CD8+ repertoires were not compared.

About this clonotype: Its specificity is unknown. It is likely a read error, because the conserved phenylalanine at the end of the CDR3 is missing.

Researchers drew blood RNA from unsorted whole blood and extracted germline DNA as well. Using a constant-region primer together with ProtoScript II reverse transcriptase, TCR beta cDNA was made from 450 to 600 ng of total RNA. ARM-PCR was slightly modified, and three nested multiplex PCR rounds with it gave rise to the TCR beta libraries. Forward primers for TRBV1-TRBV30 and a C-beta reverse primer served the first two PCR rounds, at approximately 10 cycles each. MiXCR, applied by TCRdb to the multiplex PCR reads, yields one record per CDR3 protein. The repertoire holds about 200,000 distinct CDR3 sequences, with less than 70% as singletons. Germline V gene sequence: CDR1 SGHAT, CDR2 FQDESV (reference sequence). The CDR3 has 15 amino acids. With 1 base removed from V and 1 base from J, the gap between germline ends came to 11 bases.

The rearrangement uses TRBV11-1 and TRBJ2-7; no definite D call. The specimen was peripheral blood. This receptor was taken from a woman aged 55-69 years with primary liver carcinoma and hepatitis B virus infection. DNA of the CDR3: TGTGCCAGCAGCTTAGGATCGCGCATGTCCTACGAGCAGTACATC. This gives the protein CASSLGSRMSYEQYI.